Sequencing of this TCR beta chain was carried out in a study of cytomegalovirus exposure and HLA in healthy donors. Study background: In a later analysis, it was reported that the roughly 120 validation repertoires had been produced on the same platform as the 690 or so repertoires belonging to the first cohort.

Data came from immunoSEQ multiplex PCR; TCRdb stores just in-frame clones and leaves some out. The sample shows about 240,000 clones, approximately 83% of them seen only once. CDR1 is MNHNY, CDR2 SVGAGI, per germline (reference sequence). This CDR3 is built from 15 residues. J was trimmed by 8 bases and V by 4 bases; bases with no gene match: 10. With regard to this clone: Its matching antigen is unknown.

Study-level points and caveats: In vitro testing confirmed a few CMV-associated chains as specific for CMV antigens. The study flagged roughly 160 TCR beta chains as cytomegalovirus-associated.

This chain connects TRBV6-6 to TRBJ2-1, with 8 nucleotides matching TRBD2. Sample: PBMCs. The TCR comes from a woman aged 25 to 45 in good health and CMV-seropositive. This chain's CDR3 is CASSSTSGPIDEQFF. CDR3 nucleotides: TGTGCCAGCAGTTCAACTAGCGGCCCTATTGATGAGCAGTTCTTC.